The text below deals with one TCR beta chain. The target antigen is unknown. This specimen belongs to a study of vaccination effects on CD4 cells after COVID-19. After expansion with viral peptide pools in the ViraFEST assay, antigen-specific CD4+ T cells were sequenced. With about ten days of culture completed, CD4+ T cells were isolated. Vaccination of participants consisted of two doses of either the BNT162b2 or mRNA-1273 vaccine. In culture with approximately 9.5 IU/ml IL-2 and 9 to 10 ug/ml peptides, PBMC were grown at roughly 2 million per well. The repertoire was sequenced with immunoSEQ multiplex PCR; TCRdb's copy has only in-frame clones and lacks some. The sample holds about 28,000 clones, roughly 80% seen once. Germline V gene sequence: CDR1 MNHEY, CDR2 SVGAGI. This CDR3 comprises 12 residues. V was cut by 5 bases and J by 7 bases, with 9 bases left in between.

This TCR was sampled from a human donor who received a COVID-19 vaccine. The rearrangement joins TRBV6-5 to TRBJ2-1; D is unclear. The material was CD4+ T cells from PBMCs cultured with HCoV-NL63 spike peptides, obtained after COVID-19 vaccination. CDR3 amino acids: CASSNSRNEQFF. The CDR3 DNA reads as TGTGCCAGCAGTAATAGTAGGAATGAGCAGTTCTTC.